These T cell receptor beta chains were read from a single sample in a study of CD8 T cells in Susac syndrome. Using its own MiXCR run on the immunoSEQ multiplex PCR reads, TCRdb lists one record per CDR3 protein. The sample lists under 200,000 distinct CDR3 sequences, around 96% occurring once. Sequenced sample: CD4+ T cells from PBMCs. Receptor source: a human donor with Susac syndrome. Both conserved end residues are part of each CDR3. D genes are given only for firm matches. Only part of the rows carry a size: once, few, many, or a class if the clone is expanded.

V gene	J gene	clone size	D gene	CDR3 protein	CDR3 DNA
TRBV20-1	TRBJ2-2	.	.	CSARASLASNTGELFF	TGCAGTGCTAGAGCGTCGCTAGCGAGTAACACCGGGGAGCTGTTTTTT
TRBV6-2/TRBV6-3	TRBJ2-7	.	.	CASSYEPWGEQYF	TGTGCCAGCAGTTACGAGCCGTGGGGCGAGCAGTACTTC
TRBV12-3/TRBV12-4	TRBJ1-5	.	.	CASSRGLGSNQPQHF	TGTGCCAGCAGTCGAGGCCTAGGCAGCAATCAGCCCCAGCATTTT
TRBV6-2/TRBV6-3	TRBJ1-2	.	.	CASTTGSHTF	TGTGCCAGCACCACGGGAAGTCACACCTTC
TRBV5-1	TRBJ1-2	.	.	CASSPPMGAAYTF	TGCGCCAGCAGCCCGCCAATGGGGGCCGCATACACCTTC
TRBV5-1	TRBJ1-6	.	TRBD1	CASRPDRVGSPLHF	TGCGCCAGCAGACCGGACAGGGTGGGCTCACCCCTCCACTTT
TRBV5-6	TRBJ2-5	once	TRBD1	CASSTGQGGGETQYF	TGTGCCAGCAGCACGGGACAGGGCGGTGGTGAGACCCAGTACTTC
TRBV7-9	TRBJ2-1	.	TRBD2	CASSVVGGTTYNEQFF	TGTGCCAGCAGCGTGGTGGGGGGGACCACCTACAATGAGCAGTTCTTC
TRBV29-1	TRBJ1-1	.	.	CSVAEGHTEAFF	TGCAGCGTGGCAGAGGGGCACACTGAAGCTTTCTTT
TRBV29-1	TRBJ2-5	once	.	CSPVTAVGSQYF	TGCAGCCCTGTGACAGCGGTGGGGTCCCAGTACTTC
TRBV19	TRBJ1-1	.	TRBD1	CASTDDRGITEAFF	TGTGCCAGTACCGACGACAGGGGGATCACTGAAGCTTTCTTT
TRBV4-3	TRBJ2-6	.	TRBD2	CASSLLLAGGGLGANVLTF	TGCGCCAGCAGCCTCTTGCTAGCGGGGGGGGGCCTTGGGGCCAACGTCCTGACTTTC
TRBV28	TRBJ1-1	.	.	CASLGGGANTEAFF	TGTGCCAGCCTAGGGGGAGGGGCGAACACTGAAGCTTTCTTT
TRBV28	TRBJ2-5	.	TRBD2	CASSLRSRLAGRSETQYF	TGTGCCAGCAGTTTACGGTCGAGGCTAGCGGGACGGTCAGAGACCCAGTACTTC
TRBV5-1	TRBJ2-5	.	TRBD2	CASSAGTSGQETQYF	TGCGCCAGCAGCGCGGGGACTAGCGGGCAAGAGACCCAGTACTTC
TRBV7-2	TRBJ2-1	.	.	CASSMSPSYNEQFF	TGTGCCAGCAGTATGTCTCCCTCCTACAATGAGCAGTTCTTC
TRBV4-2	TRBJ2-7	.	TRBD2	CASSRGSSGSFYEQYF	TGTGCCAGCAGCCGAGGGAGTAGCGGGAGTTTCTACGAGCAGTACTTC
TRBV5-4	TRBJ1-5	.	TRBD1	CASSPGQINQPQHF	TGTGCCAGCAGCCCGGGACAGATTAATCAGCCCCAGCATTTT
TRBV24-1	TRBJ2-2	.	TRBD2	CATSDPSGRYTGELFF	TGTGCCACCAGTGATCCAAGCGGGAGGTACACCGGGGAGCTGTTTTTT
TRBV4-3	TRBJ2-7	once	.	CASSQAMKGAYEQYF	TGCGCCAGCAGCCAAGCAATGAAGGGGGCCTACGAGCAGTACTTC
TRBV14	TRBJ1-6	.	.	CASSPFGTFPLHF	TGTGCCAGCAGCCCTTTCGGAACCTTCCCCCTCCACTTT
TRBV30	TRBJ1-1	.	TRBD1	CAWSARGAGEAFF	TGTGCCTGGAGTGCCAGGGGGGCTGGTGAAGCTTTCTTT
TRBV4-3	TRBJ2-3	.	.	CASRQSTTPGDTQYF	TGCGCCAGCAGGCAGTCCACTACTCCGGGGGATACGCAGTATTTT
TRBV7-8	TRBJ2-5	.	.	CASSLVASPQETQYF	TGTGCCAGCAGCTTAGTGGCCAGCCCACAAGAGACCCAGTACTTC
TRBV29-1	TRBJ1-2	.	.	CSVSHNYGYTF	TGCAGCGTTAGTCATAACTATGGCTACACCTTC
TRBV3-1	TRBJ2-3	once	.	CASSQDQLDEDTQYF	TGTGCCAGCAGCCAAGATCAACTAGATGAAGATACGCAGTATTTT
TRBV30	TRBJ2-1	.	TRBD2	CAWSLAGLSSYNEQFF	TGTGCCTGGAGTTTAGCGGGGTTAAGCTCCTACAATGAGCAGTTCTTC
TRBV2	TRBJ2-1	.	TRBD2	CASSGTSGRADEQFF	TGTGCCAGCAGTGGGACTAGCGGGAGAGCGGATGAGCAGTTCTTC
TRBV30	TRBJ2-3	.	.	CAWKPGASTDTQYF	TGTGCCTGGAAACCGGGGGCTAGCACAGATACGCAGTATTTT
TRBV20-1	TRBJ2-1	.	TRBD2	CSAPPGLATNEQFF	TGCAGTGCTCCCCCCGGACTAGCGACCAATGAGCAGTTCTTC
TRBV9	TRBJ2-7	.	.	CASSVTAGAYEQYF	TGTGCCAGCAGCGTCACGGCCGGAGCCTACGAGCAGTACTTC
TRBV6-2/TRBV6-3	TRBJ2-3	.	.	CASSRDYPSTDTQYF	TGTGCCAGCAGTCGGGATTACCCTAGCACAGATACGCAGTATTTT
TRBV6-1	TRBJ2-7	once	TRBD1	CASGTGAYEQYF	TGTGCCAGCGGGACAGGAGCCTACGAGCAGTACTTC
TRBV5-1	TRBJ2-6	.	TRBD2	CASRLAESNVLTF	TGCGCCAGTCGACTAGCGGAAAGCAACGTCCTGACTTTC
TRBV18	TRBJ2-5	few	.	CASSPPTQETQYF	TGTGCCAGCTCCCCGCCGACCCAAGAGACCCAGTACTTC
TRBV20-1	TRBJ1-5	.	.	CSARSPGRRNQPQHF	TGCAGTGCTAGAAGTCCGGGACGTAGAAATCAGCCCCAGCATTTT
TRBV5-6	TRBJ2-3	.	.	CASSLAATQRDTQYF	TGTGCCAGCAGCTTGGCGGCTACACAGAGAGATACGCAGTATTTT
TRBV3-1	TRBJ2-1	.	.	CASSQGADNEQFF	TGTGCCAGCAGCCAAGGGGCCGACAATGAGCAGTTCTTC
TRBV3-1	TRBJ2-7	.	TRBD2	CASSLAGAGEQYF	TGTGCCAGCAGCCTAGCGGGAGCAGGCGAGCAGTACTTC
TRBV30	TRBJ2-5	.	.	CAWSVGGTFSETQYF	TGTGCCTGGAGTGTAGGGGGGACGTTTTCGGAGACCCAGTACTTC
TRBV7-2	TRBJ2-3	once	TRBD2	CASSRGLVADTQYF	TGTGCCAGCAGCCGGGGACTAGTGGCAGATACGCAGTATTTT
TRBV15	TRBJ1-2	.	.	CATSSGPGVDGYTF	TGTGCCACCAGCAGTGGACCGGGAGTCGATGGCTACACCTTC
TRBV20-1	TRBJ2-5	.	.	CSARPSAETQYF	TGCAGTGCTAGACCCTCCGCGGAGACCCAGTACTTC
TRBV3-1	TRBJ1-5	.	.	CASSQAGGQPQHF	TGTGCCAGCAGCCAAGCGGGGGGTCAGCCCCAGCATTTT
TRBV9	TRBJ2-5	.	.	CASSVVGAYGETQYF	TGTGCCAGCAGCGTAGTAGGGGCTTACGGGGAGACCCAGTACTTC
TRBV12-3/TRBV12-4	TRBJ2-6	.	.	CASSPPVSGANVLTF	TGTGCCAGCAGCCCCCCAGTCTCTGGGGCCAACGTCCTGACTTTC
TRBV28	TRBJ2-2	.	.	CASSLTAGPGELFF	TGTGCCAGCAGTTTAACGGCAGGGCCCGGGGAGCTGTTTTTT
TRBV14	TRBJ1-2	.	.	CASSQDWGSYTF	TGTGCCAGCAGCCAAGATTGGGGGAGCTACACCTTC
TRBV28	TRBJ2-3	once	.	CASSPLLSTQYF	TGTGCCAGCAGCCCTCTATTGTCTACGCAGTATTTT
TRBV20-1	TRBJ2-7	.	TRBD2	CSATRATSGNGEQYF	TGCAGTGCCACGCGGGCTACTAGCGGGAATGGCGAGCAGTACTTC
TRBV7-9	TRBJ2-2	.	.	CAVGVEGSGELFF	TGCGCCGTGGGGGTAGAAGGCTCCGGGGAGCTGTTTTTT
TRBV4-1	TRBJ2-4	.	.	CASSQDTAKNIQYF	TGCGCCAGCAGCCAAGACACGGCCAAAAACATTCAGTACTTC
TRBV6-2/TRBV6-3	TRBJ1-2	.	.	CASSGTFYGYTF	TGTGCCAGCTCCGGGACCTTTTATGGCTACACCTTC
TRBV9	TRBJ2-6	.	.	CASSVGVSGANVLTF	TGTGCCAGCAGCGTAGGGGTATCTGGGGCCAACGTCCTGACTTTC
TRBV29-1	TRBJ2-7	.	.	CSVAVSYEQYF	TGCAGCGTGGCAGTGTCCTACGAGCAGTACTTC
TRBV5-1	TRBJ2-1	.	TRBD1	CASRRGGVNNEQFF	TGCGCCAGCAGGAGAGGGGGCGTTAACAATGAGCAGTTCTTC